The present entry profiles one T cell receptor (beta chain) with its context. What it binds is unknown. This sample is drawn from a study of Graves' ophthalmopathy and Graves' hyperthyroidism. The sequenced template was RNA, covering the TCR beta CDR3 region. Second-round multiplex PCR came after a first-round RT-PCR that employed HTBI primers. TCRdb reprocessed the multiplex PCR reads with MiXCR, giving one entry per CDR3 protein. Of some 240,000 distinct CDR3 sequences in the sample, around 50% are singletons; the top ten hold more than 45%. The V gene lost 2 bases and the J gene lost 5 bases, with 12 bases spanning the gap. This CDR3 comprises 14 residues. Notes on the study in general: The study's model predicted ophthalmopathy progression at approximately 70% sensitivity and approximately 78% specificity. Ophthalmopathy versus stable hyperthyroidism: 13-signature model gave around 85% sensitivity, 81.08% specificity.

The study enrolled ophthalmopathy donors with moderate-to-severe activity, CAS ≥3, NOSPECS ≥4 and duration under 3 months. 10 ml of fresh blood yielded the PBMCs by density gradient. The chain links TRBV12-3 or TRBV12-4 to TRBJ2-5; D unresolved. The sample consisted of peripheral blood. This clonotype originated in an adult man with Graves' ophthalmopathy. The CDR3 loop reads CASSLSGHGETQYF. CDR3 sequence (DNA): TGTGCCAGCAGTTTATCGGGCCACGGGGAGACCCAGTACTTC.